This T cell receptor beta chain comes out of a study of blood T cell repertoires in COVID-19. Overall study context: The cDNA or gDNA used as material had been derived from T cells, B-cell-depleted T cells, or PBMCs.

V lost 6 bases to trimming and J lost 1 base; unmatched junction nucleotides: 7. Germline assignment: CDR1 SGHAT and CDR2 FQNNGV. The CDR3 is made up of 15 amino acids. Donors in Cohort 3 counted as recovered after two negative PCRs, clearance, or symptom resolution. Assay used: immunoSEQ multiplex PCR; TCRdb lists only in-frame clones, some missing. The sample has about 350,000 clones, more than 75% seen once; the top ten hold over 0.8%. This sequence originates from a woman aged 30 to 39 who had recovered from COVID-19. What was sequenced was PBMCs or T cells enriched from blood (not recorded which). The chain joins TRBV11-2 to TRBJ2-5; 8 bases agree with TRBD2. CDR3 amino acids: CASSYGTRPQETQYF. CDR3 nucleotides: TGTGCCAGCAGTTACGGGACTAGACCCCAAGAGACCCAGTACTTC.